This is a list of T cell receptor beta chains from one sample in a study of Ad26.COV2.S vaccination and SARS-CoV-2 variants. Produced via immunoSEQ multiplex PCR; TCRdb's table is partial and in-frame only. The profile shows roughly 240,000 clones, roughly 90% of them singletons. The sample was peripheral blood, taken in a trial of Ad26.COV2.S vaccine versus placebo. The origin of the receptors is a person between 18 and 65 years old who received the Ad26.COV2.S COVID-19 vaccine or a placebo. The CDR3 runs from the conserved cysteine through the conserved F or W. Fields, in order: J gene, V gene, CDR3 length, clone size, CDR3 protein. Not every row has a clone size; where given, it reads once, few, many or a size class.

TRBJ1-5 | TRBV3-1/TRBV3-2 | 12 | many | CASSQEGQPQHF
TRBJ2-1 | TRBV14 | 18 | NA | CASSQAILAGNHYNEQFF
TRBJ2-6 | TRBV28 | 15 | NA | CASTGPNSGANVLTF
TRBJ2-7 | TRBV2 | 15 | NA | CASSADRGHTYEQYF
TRBJ1-1 | TRBV7-9 | 13 | NA | CASSPRGGTEAFF
TRBJ2-7 | TRBV5-1 | 14 | NA | CASSSGTGIYEQYF
TRBJ1-4 | TRBV4-3 | 16 | NA | CASSPAGPATNEKLFF
TRBJ2-5 | TRBV7-9 | 14 | NA | CASSFTGLQETQYF
TRBJ1-6 | TRBV9 | 14 | once | CASSVNGDNSPLHF
TRBJ2-3 | TRBV6-5 | 14 | NA | CASSLQRRADTQYF
TRBJ2-2 | TRBV25-1 | 18 | NA | CASSSHRDRGPNTGELFF
TRBJ2-7 | TRBV6-1 | 14 | NA | CASSPNRGPYEQYF
TRBJ2-5 | TRBV19 | 14 | NA | CASRQLAGGKTQYF
TRBJ1-2 | TRBV9 | 15 | NA | CASSVEADNNYGYTF
TRBJ2-3 | TRBV4-3 | 16 | NA | CASSQDVGGGTDTQYF
TRBJ2-7 | TRBV5-1 | 15 | NA | CASSQTQGTGYEQYF
TRBJ2-7 | TRBV9 | 14 | NA | CASSVDAGSYEQYF
TRBJ1-3 | TRBV18 | 16 | NA | CASSQPRLTAGNTIYF
TRBJ1-2 | TRBV6-2/TRBV6-3 | 15 | NA | CASSSAYDRDYGYTF
TRBJ2-7 | TRBV5-1 | 13 | NA | CASSFGISYEQYF
TRBJ2-2 | TRBV4-1 | 16 | NA | CASSQDQGQGHGELFF
TRBJ2-1 | TRBV6-5 | 15 | NA | CASSTNRVSYNEQFF
TRBJ2-5 | TRBV6-4 | 15 | NA | CAITSGSGGAGTQYF
TRBJ2-7 | TRBV19 | 14 | NA | CASSIFGSSYEQYF
TRBJ1-5 | TRBV2 | 11 | NA | CASSLDQPQHF
TRBJ1-1 | TRBV2 | 16 | NA | CASSRDRGGGNTEAFF
TRBJ2-1 | TRBV20-1 | 11 | NA | CSAPMDNEQFF
TRBJ1-3 | TRBV4-2 | 16 | once | CASSQGTGPPVNTIYF
TRBJ1-1 | TRBV6-1 | 11 | once | CASSERGGAFF
TRBJ2-6 | TRBV19 | 12 | NA | CATHSGANVLTF
TRBJ1-5 | TRBV6-5 | 15 | NA | CASTGQVTGNQPQHF